The clone carrying this TCR beta chain is medium-sized in the sample. The antigen remains unidentified. TCRdb's table, derived via immunoSEQ multiplex PCR, lists solely in-frame clones and lacks some. This table holds around 20,000 clones, 81% found once. This record comes from a study of cytotoxic CD8 clonotypes in ibrutinib-treated CLL. Overall study context: More than 9 relapsed/refractory, roughly 15 treatment-naive; about 17 IGHV unmutated. General study findings and limits: Clonality increased at ibrutinib response and stayed stable in sustained remission. At progression, however, it fell back toward baseline. Lymph node repertoires were not studied, and sampling times were unmatched. Public clonotypes (which were uncommon) either contracted or remained stable on treatment.

The CDR3 loop spans 18 amino acids. Germline CDR1 MGHRA, CDR2 YSYEKL. V shed 1 base and J shed 4 bases, with 23 bases lying between them. The clonotype comes from a human donor with chronic lymphocytic leukemia. Sequencing used PBMCs, obtained before ibrutinib treatment. The rearrangement links TRBV4-1 to TRBJ2-7, with a tentative D call TRBD1 (7 bases). The CDR3 spells CASSQVLLGGGVLYEQYF. The CDR3 region has the DNA TGCGCCAGCAGCCAAGTATTGTTAGGAGGGGGCGTGTTGTACGAGCAGTACTTC.